This entry lists 12 T cell receptor beta chains sequenced from one sample in a study of siplizumab effects on memory and regulatory T cells. The method was immunoSEQ multiplex PCR; TCRdb's version includes in-frame clones alone and lacks a portion of them. Among 100,000 or so clones, around nine tenths were seen once, and the ten largest hold about 1.1%. Sequenced sample: CD4+ T cells sorted from blood. The receptors originated from a human donor in good health.

The rearrangement uses TRBV30 and TRBJ2-2; D is perhaps TRBD1 or TRBD2 (6 bases each). There are 17 residues in the CDR3. The germline V gene has CDR1 GTSNPN and CDR2 SVGIG (reference sequence). Trimming took 0 bases from V and 6 from J, leaving 20 bases between them. CDR3: CAWSVGQPGALSGELFF. The CDR3, as DNA: TGTGCCTGGAGTGTGGGGCAGCCGGGGGCGCTCTCCGGGGAGCTGTTTTTT. The whole variable domain, filled in from reference TRBV30 and TRBJ2-2, reads SQTIHQWPATLVQPVGSPLSLECTVEGTSNPNLYWYRQAAGRGLQLLFYSVGIGQISSEVPQNLSASRPQDRQFILSSKKLLLSDSGFYLCAWSVGQPGALSGELFFGEGSRLTVL.

The genes are TRBV28 and TRBJ2-6; 8 bases are shared with TRBD2. The V gene's germline CDR1 is MDHEN and CDR2 SYDVKM. J was trimmed by 5 bases and V by 5 bases; bases with no gene match: 17. The CDR3 is 19 amino acids. The CDR3 protein is CASSPIMGGGMFRANVLTF. In DNA, the CDR3 is TGTGCCAGCAGTCCTATTATGGGCGGGGGGATGTTTAGGGCCAACGTCCTGACTTTC.

The J gene is TRBJ1-1, the V gene TRBV14; the D gene is possibly TRBD1 (5 bases). Germline CDR1 and CDR2: SGHDN and FVKESK. This CDR3 spans 13 amino acids. V was pared by 1 base and J by 10 bases, with 13 bases between. The CDR3 loop reads CASSQVRGGRAFF. CDR3 nucleotides: TGTGCCAGCAGCCAAGTAAGGGGAGGGCGAGCTTTCTTT.

CDR3 amino acids: CSAREKYEQYF. CDR3 in DNA: TGCAGTGCTAGAGAAAAATACGAGCAGTACTTC. The chain links TRBV20-1 to TRBJ2-7; D uncertain. Germline-derived CDR1 and CDR2 are DFQATT and SNEGSKA (reference sequence). The CDR3 extends over 11 amino acids. The V end lost 0 bases, the J end lost 4 bases, and 4 bases lay between the germline ends.

The rearrangement joins TRBV11-3 to TRBJ2-1, with D maybe TRBD2 (5 bases). With 1 base removed from V and 4 bases from J, the gap between germline ends came to 11 bases. The CDR3 is made up of 15 amino acids. Germline V lookup: CDR1 SGHNT, CDR2 YENEEA. CDR3 sequence (DNA): TGTGCCAGCAGCTTAGGGCGGGTTGAATACAATGAGCAGTTCTTC. Its translation: CASSLGRVEYNEQFF.

V and J are TRBV29-1 and TRBJ2-7; D perhaps matches TRBD1 (6 bases). Germline V CDR1 and CDR2: SQVTM, ANQGSEA. CDR3 length: 16 amino acids. Between the trimmed V and J ends, which lost 6 bases and 1 base, there was a span of 22 bases. In DNA form, the CDR3 reads TGCAGCGTCACCCTCCCGACAGGAGGACTTTCCTACGAGCAGTACTTC. This codes for CSVTLPTGGLSYEQYF.

This sequence joins TRBV7-3 and TRBJ2-7; 10 bases are shared with TRBD1. V shed 6 bases, J shed 1 base, and the junction held 6 bases outside the gene matches. This CDR3 is built from 15 residues. The V gene's germline CDR1 is SGHTA and CDR2 FQGTGA. This CDR3 reads CASRAGQGDSYEQYF. The CDR3 DNA reads as TGTGCCAGCAGGGCAGGACAGGGGGATTCCTACGAGCAGTACTTC.

This clone was seen more than once but under ten times. The gene calls are TRBV6-5 and TRBJ1-5; 7 bases align to TRBD1. CDR3 length: 13 amino acids. Germline trimming cut 5 bases from V and 5 bases from J; bases unmatched to any gene: 3. Germline V CDR1 and CDR2: MNHEY, SVGAGI. CDR3 bases: TGTGCCAGCAGTGGGACAGTGGATCAGCCCCAGCATTTT. Residues: CASSGTVDQPQHF.

V is TRBV5-1 and J is TRBJ2-3; D remains unclear. The CDR3 consists of 15 residues. From germline, CDR1 is SGHRS and CDR2 YFSETQ. Trimming took off 0 bases at V and 1 base at J, with 9 bases between the two ends. The CDR3 loop reads CASSLVGSRTDTQYF. For the CDR3, the DNA is TGCGCCAGCAGCTTGGTGGGGTCGCGCACAGATACGCAGTATTTT. The entire variable domain, with the rest obtained from reference TRBV5-1 and TRBJ2-3, is as follows: KAGVTQTPRYLIKTRGQQVTLSCSPISGHRSVSWYQQTPGQGLQFLFEYFSETQRNKGNFPGRFSGRQFSNSRSEMNVSTLELGDSALYLCASSLVGSRTDTQYFGPGTRLTVL.

The chain joins TRBV27 to TRBJ1-6; no firm D call. CDR1 is MNHEY, CDR2 SMNVEV, per germline (reference sequence). This CDR3 region has 17 residues. V was shortened by 6 bases and J by 0 bases, with 15 bases between the two germline ends. The CDR3 DNA follows: TGTGCCAGCAGAAAGGCGGCATTCAGCTCCTATAATTCACCCCTCCACTTT. Translating it yields CASRKAAFSSYNSPLHF.

This clone has only one observation. V gene TRBV5-1 combines with J gene TRBJ1-4; no firm D call. The CDR3 totals 14 residues. Germline V lookup: CDR1 SGHRS, CDR2 YFSETQ. Trimming stripped 7 bases from V and 8 bases from J, with 18 bases between. Here the CDR3 DNA reads TGCGCCAGCGGAGAAGGACTAGGTAACGAAAAACTGTTTTTT. This translates into CASGEGLGNEKLFF.

The rearrangement uses TRBV5-1 and TRBJ2-6, with D unclear. CDR1 is SGHRS, CDR2 YFSETQ, per germline. Trimming cost V 0 bases and J 1 base, with 5 bases left between them. CDR3 length equals 15 residues. Here the CDR3 DNA reads TGCGCCAGCAGCTTGGGGGTATCTGGGGCCAACGTCCTGACTTTC. The encoded protein is CASSLGVSGANVLTF.